The 8 T cell receptor beta chains reported below all come from one sample, sequenced in a study of T cell repertoires in ileal Crohn's disease. TCRdb keeps only in-frame clones here, not all; method: immunoSEQ multiplex PCR. The sample contains more than 13,000 clones, about three quarters of which appear only once. Specified time point: neoterminal ileum biopsy at postoperative endoscopy, about 6 months after surgery. The sample was ileal tissue. These receptors originate from an adult with Crohn's disease.

This clone turned up a few times. One junction end does not reproduce the germline sequence, and a read error may be involved. The chain couples TRBV11-2 to TRBJ2-3; a possible D gene is TRBD2 (5 bases). Germline V CDR1 and CDR2: SGHAT, FQNNGV. The CDR3 totals 17 residues. The CDR3: CASSSSGWVAGTDTQYF. DNA for the CDR3: TGTGCCAGCAGCTCCTCGGGATGGGTAGCAGGCACCGATACGCAGTATTTT.

The J gene is TRBJ2-1, the V gene TRBV7-2, with TRBD2 matching over 8 bases. The J segment lost 6 bases and the V segment lost 1 base, leaving 5 bases of the junction unmatched. The germline V gene encodes CDR1 SGHTA and CDR2 FQGNSA. This CDR3 region has 15 residues. In DNA, the CDR3 is TGTGCCAGCAGCTTAGATTGGACTAGCCTCAATGAGCAGTTCTTC. Translating gives CASSLDWTSLNEQFF.

This clone was counted only a few times. V is TRBV11-2 and J is TRBJ1-6; weak D call: TRBD1 (5 bases). Trimming stripped 1 base from V and 8 bases from J, with 6 bases between. Looked up from germline, CDR1 is SGHAT and CDR2 is FQNNGV. This CDR3 has 13 amino acids. For the CDR3, the DNA is TGTGCCAGCAGCTTAGTGGGGGATTCACCCCTCCACTTT. Amino acids: CASSLVGDSPLHF.

The CDR3 DNA reads TGTGCCAGCAGTTTGGGGGGCGGGGAGCTGTTTTTT. Its translation is CASSLGGGELFF. The V and J genes are TRBV27 and TRBJ2-2; D perhaps matches TRBD2 (6 bases). CDR3 length: 12 residues. V shed 3 bases and J shed 7 bases, with 6 bases lying between them. Germline V gene sequence: CDR1 MNHEY, CDR2 SMNVEV (reference sequence).

This chain connects TRBV18 to TRBJ1-6; D is undetermined. Germline CDR1 and CDR2: KGHSH and LQKENI. The V end lost 3 bases, the J end lost 3 bases, and 9 bases lay between the germline ends. The CDR3 runs 15 residues. CDR3 region: CASSPEGRYNSPLHF. The CDR3 nucleotides read TGTGCCAGCTCACCGGAGGGCCGCTATAATTCACCCCTCCACTTT. Full variable domain (remainder filled in from reference TRBV18 and TRBJ1-6): NAGVMQNPRHLVRRRGQEARLRCSPMKGHSHVYWYRQLPEEGLKFMVYLQKENIIDESGMPKERFSAEFPKEGPSILRIQQVVRGDSAAYFCASSPEGRYNSPLHFGNGTRLTVT.

The CDR3 reads CASSPGDEAFQPQHF. Written as DNA, the CDR3 is TGCGCCAGCAGCCCGGGGGATGAGGCCTTTCAGCCCCAGCATTTT. J is TRBJ1-5 and V is TRBV5-1; perhaps TRBD1 as D (5 bases). This CDR3 has 15 residues. Germline V gives CDR1 SGHRS, CDR2 YFSETQ. Trimming stripped 4 bases from V and 6 bases from J, with 17 bases between.

The chain has TRBV5-4 and TRBJ1-3; D is undetermined. Trimming pared 0 bases from V and 0 bases from J, leaving 7 bases between. Germline CDR1 is SGHNT and CDR2 is YYREEE (reference sequence). The CDR3 sequence is 15 residues long. CDR3 in DNA: TGTGCCAGCAGCTTGGGAGGGAGCTCTGGAAACACCATATATTTT. Amino acid sequence: CASSLGGSSGNTIYF.

This clone was detected a few times. This chain uses TRBV19 with TRBJ2-7; 9 bases match TRBD2. V shed 6 bases, J shed 2 bases, and the junction held 5 bases outside the gene matches. The germline V gene has CDR1 LNHDA and CDR2 SQIVND (reference sequence). This CDR3 is 14 amino acids long. CDR3 amino acids: CASRTSGHPYEQYF. CDR3 sequence (DNA): TGTGCCAGTAGAACTAGCGGGCATCCCTACGAGCAGTACTTC.